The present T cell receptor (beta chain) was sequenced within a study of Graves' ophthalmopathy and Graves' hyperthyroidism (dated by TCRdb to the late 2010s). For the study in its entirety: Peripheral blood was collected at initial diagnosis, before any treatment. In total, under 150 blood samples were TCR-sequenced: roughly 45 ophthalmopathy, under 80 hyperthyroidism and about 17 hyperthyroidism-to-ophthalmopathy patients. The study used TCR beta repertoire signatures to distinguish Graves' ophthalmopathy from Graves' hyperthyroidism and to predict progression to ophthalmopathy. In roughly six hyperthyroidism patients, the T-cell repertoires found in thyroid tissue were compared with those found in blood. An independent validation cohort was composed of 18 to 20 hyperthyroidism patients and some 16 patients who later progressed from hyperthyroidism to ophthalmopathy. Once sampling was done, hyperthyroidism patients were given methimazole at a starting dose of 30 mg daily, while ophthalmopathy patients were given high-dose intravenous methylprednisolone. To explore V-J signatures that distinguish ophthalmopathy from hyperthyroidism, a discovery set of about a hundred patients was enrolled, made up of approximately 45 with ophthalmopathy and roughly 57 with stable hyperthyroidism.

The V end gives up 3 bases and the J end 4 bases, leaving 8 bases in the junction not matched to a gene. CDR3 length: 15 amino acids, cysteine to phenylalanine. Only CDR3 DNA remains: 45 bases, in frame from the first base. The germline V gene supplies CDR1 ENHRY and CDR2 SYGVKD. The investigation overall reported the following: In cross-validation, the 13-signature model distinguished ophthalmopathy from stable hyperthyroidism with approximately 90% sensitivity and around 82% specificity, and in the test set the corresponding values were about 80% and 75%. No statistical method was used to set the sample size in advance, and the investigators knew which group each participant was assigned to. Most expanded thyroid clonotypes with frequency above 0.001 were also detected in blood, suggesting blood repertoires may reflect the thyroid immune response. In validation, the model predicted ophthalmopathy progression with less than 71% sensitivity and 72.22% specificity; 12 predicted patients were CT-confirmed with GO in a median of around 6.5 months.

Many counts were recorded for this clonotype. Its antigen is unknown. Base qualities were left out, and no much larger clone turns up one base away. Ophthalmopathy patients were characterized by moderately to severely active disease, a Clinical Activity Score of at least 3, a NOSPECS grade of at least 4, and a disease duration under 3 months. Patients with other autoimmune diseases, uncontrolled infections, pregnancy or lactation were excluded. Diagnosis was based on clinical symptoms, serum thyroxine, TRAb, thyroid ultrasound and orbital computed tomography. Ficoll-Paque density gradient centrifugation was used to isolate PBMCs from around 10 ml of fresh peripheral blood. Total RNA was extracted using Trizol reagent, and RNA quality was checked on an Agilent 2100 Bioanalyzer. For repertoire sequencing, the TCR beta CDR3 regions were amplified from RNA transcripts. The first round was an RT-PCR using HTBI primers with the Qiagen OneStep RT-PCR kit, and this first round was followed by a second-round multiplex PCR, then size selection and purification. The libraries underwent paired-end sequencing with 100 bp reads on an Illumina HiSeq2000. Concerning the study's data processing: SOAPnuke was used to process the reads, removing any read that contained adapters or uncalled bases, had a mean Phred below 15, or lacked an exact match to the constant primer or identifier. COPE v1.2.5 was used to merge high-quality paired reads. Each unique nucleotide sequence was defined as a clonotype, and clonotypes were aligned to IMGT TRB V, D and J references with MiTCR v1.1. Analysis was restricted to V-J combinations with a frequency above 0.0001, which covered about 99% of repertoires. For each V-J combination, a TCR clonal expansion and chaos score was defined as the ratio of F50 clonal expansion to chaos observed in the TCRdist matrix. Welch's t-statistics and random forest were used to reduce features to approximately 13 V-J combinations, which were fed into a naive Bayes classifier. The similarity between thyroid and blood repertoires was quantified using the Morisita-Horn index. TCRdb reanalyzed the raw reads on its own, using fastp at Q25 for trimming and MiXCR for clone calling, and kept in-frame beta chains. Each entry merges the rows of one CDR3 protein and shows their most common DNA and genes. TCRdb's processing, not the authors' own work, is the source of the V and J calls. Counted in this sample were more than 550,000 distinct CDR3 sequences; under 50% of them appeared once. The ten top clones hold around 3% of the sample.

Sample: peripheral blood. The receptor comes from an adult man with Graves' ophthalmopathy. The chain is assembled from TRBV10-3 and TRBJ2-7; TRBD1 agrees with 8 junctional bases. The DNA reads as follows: TGTGCCATCAGTGACTCGACAGGGGACGATTACGAGCAGTACTTC. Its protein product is CAISDSTGDDYEQYF.